This TCR beta chain was captured by sequencing in a study of blood T cells in healthy people across ages. Study observations and caveats: Among long-lived donors, naive CD4+ cells were more numerous and diversity higher than in aged donors. Donor CMV status was unknown, possibly confounding expanded clonotype changes.

The CDR3 extends over 17 amino acids. Of note for this clonotype: Its antigen is unidentified.

The authors ran a second PCR of 7 to 11 cycles using a sample-barcoded 5' primer and a J-beta primer mix. Every sample returned 3 million or more CDR3-containing paired-end reads. TCRdb independently ran MiXCR on the 5' RACE reads; one entry per CDR3 protein. In the table there are about 640,000 distinct CDR3 sequences, about 54% of which are singletons. The origin of this receptor is a man aged 55 to 70 in good health. The chain combines TRBV21-1 with TRBJ1-2. TRBV21-1 is given as a pseudogene. The sequencing input was blood. CDR3 coding DNA: TGTGCCAGCAGCAAAGCAAATTATCAGGCCGAGTCCTATGGCTACACCTTC. It yields the protein CASSKANYQAESYGYTF.